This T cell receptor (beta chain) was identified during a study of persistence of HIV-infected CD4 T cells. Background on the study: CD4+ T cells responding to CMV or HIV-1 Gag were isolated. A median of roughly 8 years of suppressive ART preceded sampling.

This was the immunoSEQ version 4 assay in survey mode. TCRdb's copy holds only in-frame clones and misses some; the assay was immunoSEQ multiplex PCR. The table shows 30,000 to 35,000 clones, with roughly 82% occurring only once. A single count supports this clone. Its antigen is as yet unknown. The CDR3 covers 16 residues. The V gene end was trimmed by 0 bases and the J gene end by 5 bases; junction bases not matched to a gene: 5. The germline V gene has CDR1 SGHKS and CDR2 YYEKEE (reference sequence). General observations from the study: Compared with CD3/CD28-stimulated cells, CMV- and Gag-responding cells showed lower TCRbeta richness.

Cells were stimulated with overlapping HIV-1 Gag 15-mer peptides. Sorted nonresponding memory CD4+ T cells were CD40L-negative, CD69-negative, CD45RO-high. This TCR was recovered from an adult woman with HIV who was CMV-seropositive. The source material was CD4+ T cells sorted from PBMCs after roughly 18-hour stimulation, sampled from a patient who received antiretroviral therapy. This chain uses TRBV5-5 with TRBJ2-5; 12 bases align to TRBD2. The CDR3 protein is CASSLVASGGEETQYF. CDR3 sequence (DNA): TGTGCCAGCAGCTTGGTAGCTAGCGGGGGGGAGGAGACCCAGTACTTC.